The 12 T cell receptor beta chains below all came from one sample that was sequenced in a study of technical replicates of blood from several donors. Measured with immunoSEQ multiplex PCR; TCRdb has only the in-frame clones, and not every one. The repertoire has 72,000 or so clones, 94% of them found once; the top ten carry approximately 0.4%. The sample comprised T cells isolated from PBMCs. These receptors originate from a human donor in good health.

This clone was picked up one time. CDR3 in DNA: TGTGCCAGCAGTACTAGCGATGGGGCCAACGTCCTGACTTTC. This encodes CASSTSDGANVLTF. The chain recombines TRBV28 with TRBJ2-6; 7 bases fit TRBD2. Germline V gene data show CDR1 as MDHEN and CDR2 as SYDVKM. Losses at the gene ends were 5 bases for V and 3 bases for J; bases not matched to a gene: 1. The CDR3 spans 14 residues.

The chain combines TRBV28 with TRBJ1-3, with D perhaps TRBD1 (6 bases). The germline V and J ends were trimmed by 6 bases and 1 base, with 10 bases remaining between them. The CDR3 is 14 residues long. CDR1 and CDR2 from the germline V gene are MDHEN and SYDVKM. CDR3 coding DNA: TGTGCCAGCAGCTACCAGGGGTCTGGAAACACCATATATTTT. It codes for CASSYQGSGNTIYF.

About this clone: One junction end does not reproduce the germline sequence, and a read error may be involved. CDR3 DNA: TGTGTCAGCAGCTTAGAGGGGGATTCCCGCACAGATACGCAGTATTTT. Translating it yields CVSSLEGDSRTDTQYF. The chain employs TRBV7-3 and TRBJ2-3; D may be TRBD1 (6 bases). Germline-derived CDR1 and CDR2 are SGHTA and FQGTGA. There are 16 residues in the CDR3.

The chain joins TRBV19 to TRBJ2-1; 10 nucleotides agree with TRBD1. After removal of 3 bases from V and 3 bases from J, the junction contained 11 bases not matched to a gene. CDR1 LNHDA and CDR2 SQIVND come from the germline V gene (reference sequence). The CDR3 is 18 residues long. The CDR3 DNA follows: TGTGCCAGTAGTATCGGGACAGGGGAACTAGCGGTCTACAATGAGCAGTTCTTC. Amino acids: CASSIGTGELAVYNEQFF.

The rearrangement links TRBV6-4 to TRBJ2-2, with D tentatively TRBD1 (5 bases). V gave up 5 bases and J gave up 7 bases, with 11 bases separating them. CDR1 and CDR2 from the germline V gene are MRHNA and SNTAGT. This CDR3 contains 13 residues. The CDR3 region is CASSLQEYGELFF. The CDR3 DNA sequence: TGTGCCAGCAGTCTACAGGAATACGGGGAGCTGTTTTTT.

The V call is TRBV7-6, the J call TRBJ2-4; tentative D call: TRBD2 (5 bases). Deletions cut 3 bases from V and 10 bases from J, with 13 bases between. The CDR3 consists of 13 residues. CDR1 is SGHVS and CDR2 is FNYEAQ in the germline V gene. The CDR3 region has the DNA TGTGCCAGCAGCTTTTATGACCGGGAAATTCAGTACTTC. This codes for CASSFYDREIQYF.

This rearrangement joins TRBV6-4 to TRBJ1-1; D unresolved. The germline V gene encodes CDR1 MRHNA and CDR2 SNTAGT. The CDR3 runs to 13 residues. V dropped 4 bases and J dropped 0 bases, with 6 bases sitting between them. As DNA, the CDR3 is TGTGCCAGCAGTGGAGAAATGAACACTGAAGCTTTCTTT. Translated: CASSGEMNTEAFF.

The chain employs TRBV7-9 and TRBJ2-7; TRBD2 aligns across 13 bases. Germline V gives CDR1 SEHNR, CDR2 FQNEAQ (reference sequence). With 4 bases clipped from V and 2 bases from J, the junction kept 8 bases outside the gene matches. This CDR3 has 17 amino acids. This CDR3 is CASSSRTSGSTTYEQYF. CDR3 coding DNA: TGTGCCAGCAGCTCGCGGACTAGCGGGAGCACCACCTACGAGCAGTACTTC.

V is TRBV5-4 and J is TRBJ1-2, with D possibly TRBD1 on 5 matching bases. Per germline, CDR1 SGHNT and CDR2 YYREEE (reference sequence). The CDR3 is 15 amino acids. Trimming stripped 4 bases from V and 2 bases from J, with 15 bases between. The CDR3 bases are TGTGCCAGCAGCCGTCGGTCATCAGGGAACTATGGCTACACCTTC. It translates to CASSRRSSGNYGYTF. Full variable domain (rest looked up from reference TRBV5-4 and TRBJ1-2): ETGVTQSPTHLIKTRGQQVTLRCSSQSGHNTVSWYQQALGQGPQFIFQYYREEENGRGNFPPRFSGLQFPNYSSELNVNALELDDSALYLCASSRRSSGNYGYTFGSGTRLTVV.

CDR3 in amino acids: CASSPPGGHTEAFF. The CDR3 DNA reads TGTGCCAGCAGCCCTCCAGGGGGTCACACTGAAGCTTTCTTT. This rearrangement joins TRBV9 to TRBJ1-1, with 7 bases matching TRBD1. V was pared by 4 bases and J by 3 bases, with 6 bases of the junction left unmatched. Germline CDR1 reads SGDLS; CDR2 reads YYNGEE. There are 14 residues in the CDR3.

This clone occurred once. This rearrangement joins TRBV29-1 to TRBJ1-1, with 9 positions matching TRBD1. The CDR3 is 13 residues long. Germline CDR1 and CDR2: SQVTM and ANQGSEA. Trimming cost V 8 bases and J 1 base; bases outside gene matches: 5. CDR3 amino acids: CSSRTGENTEAFF. The CDR3 DNA reads as TGCAGCTCGAGGACAGGGGAGAACACTGAAGCTTTCTTT.

This clone has only one observation. The chain carries TRBV5-1 and TRBJ2-1; 8 bases map to TRBD1. CDR3 size: 14 residues. In germline, CDR1 is SGHRS, CDR2 YFSETQ. V was clipped by 9 bases and J by 6 bases; unmatched bases: 11. In DNA, the CDR3 is TGCGCCAAGATAAGACAGGGGAAATGCAATGAGCAGTTCTTC. This encodes CAKIRQGKCNEQFF.